The 16 T cell receptor beta chains below were found in one sample sequenced in a study of cytomegalovirus exposure and HLA in healthy donors. PCR amplification relied on 60 Vbeta primers (plus 13 Jbeta primers). Profiled with immunoSEQ multiplex PCR; TCRdb holds only in-frame clones, not every one. This table holds roughly 230,000 clones, roughly 91% found once. The sequenced sample was PBMCs. The source is a girl aged 2-10 years in good health and CMV-seronegative.

On this clone: Other DNA sequences of this sample code for an identical CDR3. This chain links TRBV5-4 with TRBJ2-5; 8 positions match TRBD2. V lost 2 bases, J lost 2 bases, and 5 bases stayed unmatched. Germline loops: CDR1 SGHNT, CDR2 YYREEE (reference sequence). The length of the CDR3 is 15 residues. CDR3 in amino acids: CASSLGLAGQETQYF. The DNA of the CDR3 is TGTGCCAGCAGCTTAGGACTAGCTGGGCAAGAGACCCAGTACTTC.

The J gene is TRBJ1-4, the V gene TRBV27, with 7 bases identical to TRBD1. V shed 4 bases, J shed 6 bases, and the junction held 5 bases outside the gene matches. Per the germline V gene, CDR1 is MNHEY and CDR2 is SMNVEV (reference sequence). CDR3 size: 14 residues. The CDR3 reads CASSWNQGDEKLFF. The CDR3 DNA sequence: TGTGCCAGCAGTTGGAACCAGGGGGATGAAAAACTGTTTTTT.

Concerning this clone: This sample also contains other DNA sequences that code for the same CDR3. The chain joins TRBV4-1 to TRBJ1-5; tentatively, D is TRBD1 (6 bases). This CDR3 region has 16 residues. Germline V gene lookup returns CDR1 MGHRA and CDR2 YSYEKL. The germline V and J ends were trimmed by 0 bases and 3 bases, with 12 bases remaining between them. The CDR3 loop reads CASSQELGQYNQPQHF. The CDR3 coding sequence is TGCGCCAGCAGCCAAGAACTCGGACAGTACAATCAGCCCCAGCATTTT.

This chain joins TRBV19 and TRBJ1-5, with D hard to call. The ends were cut back, 10 bases at V and 4 bases at J, with 14 bases in the middle. CDR1 and CDR2 from the germline V gene are LNHDA and SQIVND (reference sequence). This CDR3 is 13 amino acids long. The CDR3 DNA reads as TGTGCCACGTCCTCGGGTACGAATCAGCCCCAGCATTTT. Translation: CATSSGTNQPQHF. Combining the CDR3 with reference TRBV19 and TRBJ1-5 gives the whole variable domain DGGITQSPKYLFRKEGQNVTLSCEQNLNHDAMYWYRQDPGQGLRLIYYSQIVNDFQKGDIAEGYSVSREKKESFPLTVTSAQKNPTAFYLCATSSGTNQPQHFGDGTRLSIL.

The chain has TRBV5-6 and TRBJ1-2; D perhaps matches TRBD1 (6 bases). Germline V gene sequence: CDR1 SGHDT, CDR2 YYEEEE. V shed 5 bases and J shed 3 bases, with 14 bases lying between them. The CDR3 extends over 14 amino acids. The CDR3, as DNA: TGTGCCAGCAGATCCTCAGGGGTCGACTATGGCTACACCTTC. Translated: CASRSSGVDYGYTF.

This chain connects TRBV2 to TRBJ2-7; TRBD2 matches at 10 bases. V shed 5 bases and J 1 base; nucleotides not matched to a gene: 5. The CDR3 extends over 15 amino acids. CDR1 and CDR2 from the germline V gene are SNHLY and FYNNEI. The CDR3 coding sequence is TGTGCCAGCAGTTCGACTAGCGGGTTATCCTACGAGCAGTACTTC. Its protein is CASSSTSGLSYEQYF.

This clone was counted once. The CDR3 region has the DNA TGTGCCAGCAGTGAAGCTGGCAGGGACAATGAGCAGTTCTTC. Protein: CASSEAGRDNEQFF. The rearrangement links TRBV6-1 to TRBJ2-1; possible D gene TRBD1, 5 bases. The ends were cut back, 0 bases at V and 5 bases at J, with 8 bases in the middle. Germline assignment: CDR1 MNHNS and CDR2 SASEGT. This CDR3 is 14 amino acids long.

This clone was detected once. The gene calls are TRBV19 and TRBJ2-1; 9 positions agree with TRBD2. This CDR3 comprises 14 residues. Germline values: CDR1 LNHDA, CDR2 SQIVND (reference sequence). The J segment lost 7 bases and the V segment lost 5 bases, leaving 6 bases of the junction unmatched. The CDR3 DNA follows: TGTGCCAGTAGTCGAATTCTAGCGGGGAATGAGCAGTTCTTC. Translated, it gives CASSRILAGNEQFF. Filled out from reference TRBV19 and TRBJ2-1, the complete variable domain reads DGGITQSPKYLFRKEGQNVTLSCEQNLNHDAMYWYRQDPGQGLRLIYYSQIVNDFQKGDIAEGYSVSREKKESFPLTVTSAQKNPTAFYLCASSRILAGNEQFFGPGTRLTVL.

The J gene is TRBJ1-5, the V gene TRBV19, with D unclear. CDR1 is LNHDA and CDR2 is SQIVND in the germline V gene (reference sequence). The V and J ends lost 7 bases and 3 bases respectively, with 7 bases between them. CDR3 length: 12 residues. The DNA for the CDR3 is TGTGCCAGTACTAGTGTCAATCAGCCCCAGCATTTT. The encoded protein is CASTSVNQPQHF.

The V gene is TRBV9, the J gene TRBJ2-5; 14 nucleotides agree with TRBD2. This CDR3 is built from 16 residues. V lost 3 bases to trimming and J lost 4 bases; unmatched junction nucleotides: 5. Germline CDR1 and CDR2: SGDLS and YYNGEE. Here the CDR3 reads CASSARLAGGPETQYF. The CDR3 bases are TGTGCCAGCAGCGCCCGACTAGCGGGGGGGCCAGAGACCCAGTACTTC.

This clone was detected only once. The chain uses TRBV2 and TRBJ1-2; a possible D gene is TRBD1 (5 bases). Germline values: CDR1 SNHLY, CDR2 FYNNEI. V was cut by 8 bases and J by 5 bases, with 6 bases left in between. The CDR3 runs to 10 residues. DNA of the CDR3: TGTGCCAGCGGGGGGTATGGCTACACCTTC. It codes for CASGGYGYTF.

This clone showed up just once. The gene calls are TRBV11-2 and TRBJ2-5; D might be TRBD2 (5 bases). The CDR3 has 14 residues. The V end lost 5 bases, the J end lost 2 bases, and 12 bases lay between the germline ends. Germline V lookup: CDR1 SGHAT, CDR2 FQNNGV. The CDR3 loop reads CASSRGTEQETQYF. CDR3 DNA sequence: TGTGCCAGCAGCCGGGGAACAGAACAAGAGACCCAGTACTTC.

The CDR3 loop is CASSLGEWRGGPEAFF. CDR3 DNA sequence: TGCGCCAGCAGCTTGGGGGAATGGAGGGGGGGACCTGAAGCTTTCTTT. The chain couples TRBV5-1 to TRBJ1-1, with D perhaps matching TRBD1 (6 bases). Trimming stripped 0 bases from V and 6 bases from J, with 18 bases between. This CDR3 is 16 amino acids long. Germline values: CDR1 SGHRS, CDR2 YFSETQ.

V is TRBV7-2 and J is TRBJ2-7, with TRBD1 matching over 9 bases. CDR3 length: 13 residues. The trim removed 5 bases at V and 6 bases at J, leaving 5 bases unmatched. The germline CDR1 and CDR2 sequences are SGHTA and FQGNSA. In DNA form, the CDR3 reads TGTGCCAGCAGCCAGCGGACAGGGGTCGAGCAGTACTTC. Translating it yields CASSQRTGVEQYF.

This sequence joins TRBV5-6 and TRBJ1-4; 7 bases match TRBD1. From germline, CDR1 is SGHDT and CDR2 YYEEEE. After removal of 2 bases from V and 6 bases from J, the junction contained 4 bases not matched to a gene. CDR3 size: 14 residues. The CDR3 sequence is CASSFGTAYEKLFF. The CDR3 coding sequence is TGTGCCAGCAGCTTTGGGACAGCCTATGAAAAACTGTTTTTT.

This clone is a singleton in its sample. The chain couples TRBV6-5 to TRBJ1-5, with 9 bases lining up with TRBD1. Germline CDR1 and CDR2: MNHEY and SVGAGI. This CDR3 contains 14 residues. The V gene end was trimmed by 6 bases and the J gene end by 4 bases; junction bases not matched to a gene: 4. In nucleotides, the CDR3 is TGTGCCAGCAGAACAGGGGGCTCTAATCAGCCCCAGCATTTT. As protein: CASRTGGSNQPQHF.